The count of the clone carrying this T cell receptor beta chain is one. Its cognate antigen is unknown. This specimen belongs to a study of blood T cells in healthy people across ages. A J-beta primer mix and a sample-barcoded 5' primer were used in a second PCR of roughly 6 to 11 cycles. TCRdb fed the 5' RACE reads into MiXCR, producing one record per CDR3 protein. The sample lists roughly 1,000,000 distinct CDR3 sequences; under 30% were seen once. General study findings and limits: The percentage of naive T cells correlated strongly with TCR beta diversity. It was not possible, with unsorted PBMCs, to conclusively compare naive and antigen-experienced cells.

These data were also reused for a study on T cells of mothers and their children. This second study says: All RNA that had been extracted was used for cDNA synthesis at roughly 1.6 ug per 15 ul. Researchers found no T cell clones that were persistent and microchimeric.

The clonotype originates from a girl aged 2 to 10 in good health. Sequencing was carried out using blood.

The CDR3: CASSQDGSVGDEQFF. The CDR3 bases are TGCGCCAGCAGCCAAGATGGGAGCGTTGGGGATGAGCAGTTCTTC. The chain has TRBV4-3 and TRBJ2-1, with D perhaps TRBD2 (5 bases). Germline CDR1 and CDR2: LGHNA and YSLEER. The V gene lost 0 bases and the J gene lost 8 bases, with 14 bases spanning the gap. This CDR3 is 15 amino acids long.